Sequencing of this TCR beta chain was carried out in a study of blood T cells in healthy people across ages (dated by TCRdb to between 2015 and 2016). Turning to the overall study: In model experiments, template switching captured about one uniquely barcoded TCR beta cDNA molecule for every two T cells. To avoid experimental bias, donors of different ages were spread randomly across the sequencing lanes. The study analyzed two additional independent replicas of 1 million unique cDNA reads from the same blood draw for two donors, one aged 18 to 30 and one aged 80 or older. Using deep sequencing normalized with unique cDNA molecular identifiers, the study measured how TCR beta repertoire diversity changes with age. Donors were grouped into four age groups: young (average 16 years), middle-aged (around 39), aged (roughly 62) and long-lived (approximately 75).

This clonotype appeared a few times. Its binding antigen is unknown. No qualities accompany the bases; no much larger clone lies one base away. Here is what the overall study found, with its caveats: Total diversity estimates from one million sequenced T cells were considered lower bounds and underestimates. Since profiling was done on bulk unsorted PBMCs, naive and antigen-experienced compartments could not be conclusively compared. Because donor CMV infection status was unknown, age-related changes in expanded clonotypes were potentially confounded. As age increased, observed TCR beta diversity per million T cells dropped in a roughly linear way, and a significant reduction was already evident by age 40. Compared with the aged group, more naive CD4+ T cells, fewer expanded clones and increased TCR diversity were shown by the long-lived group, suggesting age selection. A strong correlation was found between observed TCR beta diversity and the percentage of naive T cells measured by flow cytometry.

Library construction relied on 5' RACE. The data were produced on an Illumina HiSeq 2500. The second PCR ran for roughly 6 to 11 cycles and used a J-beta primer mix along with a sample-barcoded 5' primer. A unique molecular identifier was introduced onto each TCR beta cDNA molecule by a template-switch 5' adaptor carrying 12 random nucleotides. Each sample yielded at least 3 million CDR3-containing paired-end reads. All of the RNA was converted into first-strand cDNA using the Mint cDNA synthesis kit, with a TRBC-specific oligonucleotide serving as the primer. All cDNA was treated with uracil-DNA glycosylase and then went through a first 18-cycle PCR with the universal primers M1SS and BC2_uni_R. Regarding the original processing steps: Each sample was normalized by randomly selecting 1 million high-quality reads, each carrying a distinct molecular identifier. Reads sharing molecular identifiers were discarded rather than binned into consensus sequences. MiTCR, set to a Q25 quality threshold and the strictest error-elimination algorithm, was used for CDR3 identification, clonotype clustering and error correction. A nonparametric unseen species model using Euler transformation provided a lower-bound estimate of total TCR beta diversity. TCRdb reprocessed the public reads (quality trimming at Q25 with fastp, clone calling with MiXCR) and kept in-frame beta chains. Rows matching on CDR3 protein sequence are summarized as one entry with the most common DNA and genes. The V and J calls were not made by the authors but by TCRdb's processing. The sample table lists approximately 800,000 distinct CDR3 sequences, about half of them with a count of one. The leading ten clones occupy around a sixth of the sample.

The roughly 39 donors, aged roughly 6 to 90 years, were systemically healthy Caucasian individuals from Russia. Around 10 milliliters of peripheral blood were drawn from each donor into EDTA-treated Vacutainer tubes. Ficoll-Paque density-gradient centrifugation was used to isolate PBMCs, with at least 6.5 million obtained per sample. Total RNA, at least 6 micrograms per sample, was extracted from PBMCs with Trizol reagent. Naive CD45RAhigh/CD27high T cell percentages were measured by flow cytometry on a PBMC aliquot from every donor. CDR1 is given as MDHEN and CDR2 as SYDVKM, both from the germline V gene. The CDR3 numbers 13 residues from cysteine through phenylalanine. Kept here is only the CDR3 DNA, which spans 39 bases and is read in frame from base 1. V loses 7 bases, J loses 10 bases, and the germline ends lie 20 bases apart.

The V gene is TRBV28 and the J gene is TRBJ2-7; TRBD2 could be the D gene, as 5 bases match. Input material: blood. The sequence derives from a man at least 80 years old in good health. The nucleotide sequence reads TGTGCCAGCAACCTGGTGGGAGCCCCACGTCAGTACTTC. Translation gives CASNLVGAPRQYF.